The 10 T cell receptor beta chains below come from one sample, sequenced in a study of vaccination effects on CD4 cells after COVID-19. The assay was immunoSEQ multiplex PCR, and TCRdb's table has in-frame clones only and misses some. The sample has 40,000 or so clones, approximately 77% seen once. Antigen specificity for these receptors is unknown. Subsequent to a culture period of about ten days, CD4+ T cells were isolated. Vaccination of participants consisted of two doses of either the BNT162b2 or mRNA-1273 vaccine. Here the sequenced sample was CD4+ T cells from PBMCs cultured without peptide, taken after COVID-19 vaccination. The receptor set was obtained from a human donor who received a COVID-19 vaccine.

The chain combines TRBV9 with TRBJ2-5; 12 bases agree with TRBD2. Germline V gene sequence: CDR1 SGDLS, CDR2 YYNGEE. The CDR3 has 18 residues. Trimming at V came to 3 bases and at J to 2 bases, leaving 11 bases not matched to a gene. As DNA, the CDR3 is TGTGCCAGCAGCGAAAGACTAGCGGGAGCCCCATCTCAAGAGACCCAGTACTTC. It specifies CASSERLAGAPSQETQYF.

The V call is TRBV6-5, the J call TRBJ2-2; 8 bases are a match to TRBD1. CDR1 and CDR2 (germline): MNHEY, SVGAGI. CDR3 length equals 14 residues. Trimming took 5 bases from V and 6 from J; bases not matched to a gene: 5. DNA for the CDR3: TGTGCCAGCAGTACTCGACAGGGGTCCGGGGAGCTGTTTTTT. Translation: CASSTRQGSGELFF.

The chain couples TRBV6-4 to TRBJ2-2, with TRBD2 matching 9 bases. The CDR3 consists of 16 residues. Germline V gene sequence: CDR1 MRHNA, CDR2 SNTAGT. The ends lost 0 bases at V and 5 bases at J; junction bases unmatched: 4. CDR3 nucleotide sequence: TGTGCCAGCAGTGACTCGCCGGGACTAGCTACCGGGGAGCTGTTTTTT. It codes for CASSDSPGLATGELFF.

The chain uses TRBV5-1 and TRBJ1-2, with TRBD1 as a possible D gene (5 bases). V was trimmed by 4 bases and J by 8 bases, leaving 21 bases between them. Germline V gene data show CDR1 as SGHRS and CDR2 as YFSETQ. CDR3 size: 15 residues. CDR3 in amino acids: CASSGGEQPGIGYTF. In DNA, the CDR3 is TGCGCCAGCAGCGGGGGGGAGCAGCCAGGGATCGGCTACACCTTC.

This sequence joins TRBV5-6 and TRBJ2-7; 8 bases fit TRBD1. The CDR3 runs to 14 residues. Looked up from germline, CDR1 is SGHDT and CDR2 is YYEEEE. V trimming: 4 bases; J trimming: 4 bases; junction bases outside the gene matches: 7. The CDR3 is CASSMTGDLYEQYF. In nucleotides, the CDR3 is TGTGCCAGCAGCATGACAGGGGATCTGTACGAGCAGTACTTC.

The CDR3 reads CASSFGRGETQYF. In nucleotides, the CDR3 is TGTGCCAGCAGTTTCGGCAGGGGCGAGACCCAGTACTTC. This chain connects TRBV12-3 or TRBV12-4 to TRBJ2-5, with a weak D call TRBD1 (6 bases). The V end was cut by 3 bases, the J end by 5 bases, with 10 bases between. There are 13 residues in the CDR3.

The CDR3 nucleotides are TGTGCCAGCACGTACCGGGACACTCTTGGATATGGCTACACCTTC. As protein: CASTYRDTLGYGYTF. This sequence joins TRBV6-5 and TRBJ1-2, with a possible D match to TRBD1 (6 bases). V gave up 7 bases and J gave up 5 bases, with 20 bases separating them. CDR3 length equals 15 residues. CDR1 and CDR2 from the germline V gene are MNHEY and SVGAGI.

The rearrangement joins TRBV19 to TRBJ2-1, with unresolved D. Germline lookup yields CDR1 LNHDA and CDR2 SQIVND (reference sequence). V dropped 1 base and J dropped 4 bases, with 5 bases sitting between them. This CDR3 contains 13 residues. CDR3: CASSIVRYNEQFF. Here the CDR3 DNA reads TGTGCCAGTAGTATAGTTCGGTACAATGAGCAGTTCTTC.

The chain recombines TRBV5-1 with TRBJ2-7; D is tentatively TRBD1 or TRBD2 (5 bases each). This CDR3 is 13 amino acids long. Germline V lookup: CDR1 SGHRS, CDR2 YFSETQ. Trimming took off 4 bases at V and 5 bases at J, with 13 bases between the two ends. In nucleotides, the CDR3 is TGCGCCAGCAGCAGACCAGGGACGGACGAGCAGTACTTC. It codes for CASSRPGTDEQYF.

This chain joins TRBV25-1 and TRBJ1-4; D possibly corresponds to TRBD1 (5 bases). The CDR3 has 14 residues. V lost 2 bases, J lost 8 bases, and 12 bases lay in between. Germline V gene sequence: CDR1 MGHDK, CDR2 SYGVNS. CDR3 protein: CASSEGGFREKLFF. As DNA, the CDR3 is TGTGCCAGCAGTGAAGGGGGGTTCAGGGAAAAACTGTTTTTT.